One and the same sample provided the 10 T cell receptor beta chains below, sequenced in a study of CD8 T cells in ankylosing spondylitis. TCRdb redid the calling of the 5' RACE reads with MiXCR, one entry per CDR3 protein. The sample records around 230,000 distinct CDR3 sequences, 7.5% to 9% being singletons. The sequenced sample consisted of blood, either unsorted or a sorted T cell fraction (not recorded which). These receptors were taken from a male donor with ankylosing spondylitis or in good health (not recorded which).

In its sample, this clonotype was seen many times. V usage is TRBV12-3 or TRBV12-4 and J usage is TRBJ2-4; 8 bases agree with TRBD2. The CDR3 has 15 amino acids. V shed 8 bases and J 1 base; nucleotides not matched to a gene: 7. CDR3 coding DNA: TGTGCCAGCCCAAATAGCGGGGTGGCCAAAAACATTCAGTACTTC. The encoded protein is CASPNSGVAKNIQYF.

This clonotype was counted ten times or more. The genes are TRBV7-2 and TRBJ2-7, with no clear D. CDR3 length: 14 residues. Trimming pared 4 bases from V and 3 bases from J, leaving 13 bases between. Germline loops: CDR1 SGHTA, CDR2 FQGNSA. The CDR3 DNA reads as TGTGCCAGCAGCTCCTCTGACGGTCACTACGAGCAGTACTTC. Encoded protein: CASSSSDGHYEQYF.

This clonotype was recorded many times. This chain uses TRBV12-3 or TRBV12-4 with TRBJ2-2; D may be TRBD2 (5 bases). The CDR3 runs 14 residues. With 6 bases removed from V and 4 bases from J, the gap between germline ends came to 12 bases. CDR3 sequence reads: CASRPSGATGELFF. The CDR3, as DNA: TGTGCCAGCAGACCCAGCGGAGCCACCGGGGAGCTGTTTTTT.

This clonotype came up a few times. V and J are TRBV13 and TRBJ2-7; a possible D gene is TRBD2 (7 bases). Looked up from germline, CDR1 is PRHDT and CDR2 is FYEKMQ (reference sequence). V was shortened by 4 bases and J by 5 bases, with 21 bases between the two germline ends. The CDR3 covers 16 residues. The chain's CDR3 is CASSSNSGGAKDEQYF. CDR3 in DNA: TGTGCCAGCAGCTCGAACTCGGGGGGCGCAAAGGACGAGCAGTACTTC.

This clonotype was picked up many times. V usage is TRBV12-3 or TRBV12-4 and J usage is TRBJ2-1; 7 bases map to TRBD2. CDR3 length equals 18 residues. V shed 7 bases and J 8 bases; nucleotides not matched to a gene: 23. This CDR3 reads CASKVYLRAGVLYDEQFF. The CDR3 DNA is TGTGCCAGCAAGGTTTACCTCAGGGCGGGAGTGTTATATGATGAGCAGTTCTTC.

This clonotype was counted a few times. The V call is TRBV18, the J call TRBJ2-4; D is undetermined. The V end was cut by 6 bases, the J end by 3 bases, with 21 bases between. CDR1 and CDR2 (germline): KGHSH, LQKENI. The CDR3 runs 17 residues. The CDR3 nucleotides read TGTGCCAGCTCCAGAAAACAGAGCCCACAGAGCAAAAACATTCAGTACTTC. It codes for CASSRKQSPQSKNIQYF.

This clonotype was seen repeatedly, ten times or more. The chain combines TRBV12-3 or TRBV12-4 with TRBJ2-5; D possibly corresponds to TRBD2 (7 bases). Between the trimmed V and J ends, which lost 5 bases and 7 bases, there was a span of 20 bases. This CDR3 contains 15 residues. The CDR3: CASSPGTGRGLTQYF. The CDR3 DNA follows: TGTGCCAGCAGTCCGGGGACTGGGAGGGGGTTGACCCAGTACTTC.

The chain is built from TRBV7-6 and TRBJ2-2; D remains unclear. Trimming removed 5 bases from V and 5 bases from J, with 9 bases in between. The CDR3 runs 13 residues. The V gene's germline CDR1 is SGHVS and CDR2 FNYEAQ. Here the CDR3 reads CASSQLGTGELFF. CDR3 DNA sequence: TGTGCCAGCAGCCAATTAGGGACCGGGGAGCTGTTTTTT.

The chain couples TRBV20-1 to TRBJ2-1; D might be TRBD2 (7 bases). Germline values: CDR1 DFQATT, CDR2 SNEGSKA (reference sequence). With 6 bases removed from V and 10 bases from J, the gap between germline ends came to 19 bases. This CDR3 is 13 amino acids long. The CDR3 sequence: CSAAELGGEEQFF. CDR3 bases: TGCAGTGCCGCAGAACTAGGGGGGGAGGAGCAGTTCTTC.

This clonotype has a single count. The CDR3 here is CASSIGANYGYTF. In DNA form, the CDR3 reads TGTGCCAGCAGTATAGGGGCAAACTATGGCTACACCTTC. The genes are TRBV12-3 or TRBV12-4 and TRBJ1-2, with a tentative D call TRBD1 (5 bases). CDR3 size: 13 residues. V lost 5 bases and J lost 2, with 9 bases in between.